This T cell receptor beta chain was recorded in a study of cytomegalovirus exposure and HLA in healthy donors. Study-wide results and caveats: Presence/absence analyses assumed roughly uniform sequencing depth across donors, which may not hold. V- and J-gene trimming in TCR beta was tied to a missense DCLRE1C variant by an analysis performed later. Among TCR beta chains, those listed as cytomegalovirus-associated numbered about 150.

Comment on this clone: Its antigen is undetermined.

Nominally healthy donors provided the samples, though records likely missed some immune exposures. 60 Vbeta and 13 Jbeta primers were used in PCR. TCRdb's copy holds only in-frame clones and misses some; the assay was immunoSEQ multiplex PCR. This table lists 120,000 to 150,000 clones. J was trimmed by 4 bases and V by 8 bases; bases with no gene match: 12. CDR3 length: 15 amino acids. Germline CDR1 reads MDHEN; CDR2 reads SYDVKM. This TCR was recovered from a man in his forties in good health and CMV-seronegative. V is TRBV28 and J is TRBJ1-2; 8 positions match TRBD1. The sample consisted of PBMCs. The CDR3 protein is CASDTPGQEFYGYTF. The DNA for the CDR3 is TGTGCCAGCGACACGCCGGGACAGGAGTTCTATGGCTACACCTTC.